This T cell receptor beta chain was captured by sequencing in a study of blood T cell repertoires in COVID-19. Profiling relied on immunoSEQ multiplex PCR, and the TCRdb table lists in-frame clones only, not all of them. The table lists some 80,000 clones, more than 75% of them singletons, with roughly 19% in the top ten. The CDR3 sequence is 17 residues long. Germline V gene lookup returns CDR1 GTSNPN and CDR2 SVGIG (reference sequence). V was shortened by 3 bases and J by 8 bases, with 23 bases between the two germline ends. This clone was found a few times. This chain connects TRBV30 to TRBJ1-6; no reliable D call. What was sequenced was peripheral blood. The sequence came from a human donor in a cohort sampled during active COVID-19. CDR3 sequence (DNA): TGTGCCTGGAGGGGTCTATCGATTCTAACTCAGGATTCACCCCTCCACTTT. It encodes CAWRGLSILTQDSPLHF.